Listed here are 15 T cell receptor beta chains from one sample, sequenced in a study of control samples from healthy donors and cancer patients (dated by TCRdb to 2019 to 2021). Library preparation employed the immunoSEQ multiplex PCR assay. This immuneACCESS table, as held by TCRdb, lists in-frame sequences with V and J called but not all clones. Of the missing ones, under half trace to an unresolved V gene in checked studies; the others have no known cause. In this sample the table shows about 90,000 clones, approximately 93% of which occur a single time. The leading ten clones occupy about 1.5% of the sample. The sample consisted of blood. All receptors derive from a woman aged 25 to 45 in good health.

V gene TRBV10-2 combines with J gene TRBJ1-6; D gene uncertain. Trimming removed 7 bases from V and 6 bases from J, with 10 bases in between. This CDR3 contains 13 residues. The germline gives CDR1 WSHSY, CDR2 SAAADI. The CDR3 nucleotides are TGCGCCAGCATTAGCCCCCCTAATTCACCCCTCCACTTT. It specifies CASISPPNSPLHF.

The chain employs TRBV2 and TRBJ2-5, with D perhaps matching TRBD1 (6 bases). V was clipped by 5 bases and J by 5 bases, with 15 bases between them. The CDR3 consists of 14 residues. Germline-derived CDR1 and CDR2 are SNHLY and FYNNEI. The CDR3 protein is CASSTGTPAETQYF. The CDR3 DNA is TGTGCCAGCAGTACCGGGACACCCGCCGAGACCCAGTACTTC.

The chain's CDR3 is CASSLMGSPLHF. CDR3 sequence (DNA): TGTGCCAGCAGTTTAATGGGTTCACCCCTCCACTTT. The rearrangement joins TRBV28 to TRBJ1-6; D not resolved. The CDR3 spans 12 residues. V gave up 2 bases and J gave up 9 bases, with 5 bases separating them. From germline, CDR1 is MDHEN and CDR2 SYDVKM.

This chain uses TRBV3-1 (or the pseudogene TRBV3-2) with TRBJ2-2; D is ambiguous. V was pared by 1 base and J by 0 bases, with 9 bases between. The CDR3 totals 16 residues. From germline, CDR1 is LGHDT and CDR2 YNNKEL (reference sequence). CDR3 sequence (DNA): TGTGCCAGCAGCCAAGTGTTCCAGGCGAACACCGGGGAGCTGTTTTTT. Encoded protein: CASSQVFQANTGELFF.

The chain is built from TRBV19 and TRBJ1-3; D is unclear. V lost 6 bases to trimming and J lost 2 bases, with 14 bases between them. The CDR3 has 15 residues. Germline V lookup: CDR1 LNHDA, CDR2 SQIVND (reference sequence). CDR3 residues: CASRQSDGTGNTIYF. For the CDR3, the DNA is TGTGCCAGTAGGCAAAGCGACGGGACTGGAAACACCATATATTTT.

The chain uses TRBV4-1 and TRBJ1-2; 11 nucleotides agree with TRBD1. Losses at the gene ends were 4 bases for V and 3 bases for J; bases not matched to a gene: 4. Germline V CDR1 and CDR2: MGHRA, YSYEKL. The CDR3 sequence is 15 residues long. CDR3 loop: CASSRTGGADYGYTF. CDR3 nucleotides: TGCGCCAGCAGCCGGACAGGGGGCGCGGACTATGGCTACACCTTC.

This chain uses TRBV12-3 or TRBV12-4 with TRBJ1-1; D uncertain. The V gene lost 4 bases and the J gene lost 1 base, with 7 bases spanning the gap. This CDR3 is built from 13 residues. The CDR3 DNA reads TGTGCCAGCAGTTCCTCAGGGAACACTGAAGCTTTCTTT. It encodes CASSSSGNTEAFF.

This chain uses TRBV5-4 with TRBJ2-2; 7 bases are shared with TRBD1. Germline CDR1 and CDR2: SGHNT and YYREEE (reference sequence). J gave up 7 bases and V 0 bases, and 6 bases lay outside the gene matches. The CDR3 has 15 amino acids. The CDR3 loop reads CASSLERGQGGELFF. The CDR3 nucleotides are TGTGCCAGCAGCTTGGAGAGGGGGCAGGGCGGGGAGCTGTTTTTT.

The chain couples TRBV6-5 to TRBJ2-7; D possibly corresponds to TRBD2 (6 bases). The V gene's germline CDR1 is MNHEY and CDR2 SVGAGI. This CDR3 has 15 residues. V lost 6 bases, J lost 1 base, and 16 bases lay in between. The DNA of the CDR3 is TGTGCCAGCAGGTGGGGGGAGGACGGATCCTACGAGCAGTACTTC. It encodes CASRWGEDGSYEQYF.

The CDR3 is CASSDRGDNYGYTF. The CDR3 DNA reads TGTGCCAGCAGTGACCGGGGGGATAACTATGGCTACACCTTC. The chain joins TRBV6-1 to TRBJ1-2; D may be TRBD1 (5 bases). Germline V CDR1 and CDR2: MNHNS, SASEGT. Deletions cut 3 bases from V and 1 base from J, with 9 bases between. CDR3 length equals 14 residues.

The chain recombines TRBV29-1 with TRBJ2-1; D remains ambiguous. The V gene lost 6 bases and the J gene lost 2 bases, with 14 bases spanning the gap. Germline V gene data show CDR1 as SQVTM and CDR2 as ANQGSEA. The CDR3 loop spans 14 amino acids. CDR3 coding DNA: TGCAGCGTCTTGGGGATAATCGCCTACAATGAGCAGTTCTTC. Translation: CSVLGIIAYNEQFF.

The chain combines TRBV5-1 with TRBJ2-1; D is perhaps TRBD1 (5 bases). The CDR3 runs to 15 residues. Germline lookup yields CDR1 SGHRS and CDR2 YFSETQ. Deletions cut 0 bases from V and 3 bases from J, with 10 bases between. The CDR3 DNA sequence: TGCGCCAGCAGCTTGGGCAGGGAACTCTACAATGAGCAGTTCTTC. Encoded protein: CASSLGRELYNEQFF.

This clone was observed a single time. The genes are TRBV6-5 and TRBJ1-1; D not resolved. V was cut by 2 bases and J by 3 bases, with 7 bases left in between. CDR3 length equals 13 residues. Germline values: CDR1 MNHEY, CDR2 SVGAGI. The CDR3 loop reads CASSYEWDTEAFF. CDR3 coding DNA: TGTGCCAGCAGTTACGAGTGGGACACTGAAGCTTTCTTT.

CDR3 in amino acids: CASGQDRDQPQHF. The CDR3 coding sequence is TGTGCCTCCGGACAGGATCGGGATCAGCCCCAGCATTTT. V and J are TRBV6-6 and TRBJ1-5; 7 bases match TRBD1. The CDR3 extends over 13 amino acids. The ends lost 11 bases at V and 5 bases at J; junction bases unmatched: 9. Germline V gene data show CDR1 as MNHNY and CDR2 as SVGAGI (reference sequence).

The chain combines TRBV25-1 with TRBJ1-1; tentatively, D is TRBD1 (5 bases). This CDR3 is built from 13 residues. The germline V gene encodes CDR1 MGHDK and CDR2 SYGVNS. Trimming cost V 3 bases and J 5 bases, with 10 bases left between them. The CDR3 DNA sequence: TGTGCCAGCAGTGATGGGGGAGGAACTGAAGCTTTCTTT. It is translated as CASSDGGGTEAFF. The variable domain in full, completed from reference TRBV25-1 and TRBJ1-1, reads EADIYQTPRYLVIGTGKKITLECSQTMGHDKMYWYQQDPGMELHLIHYSYGVNSTEKGDLSSESTVSRIRTEHFPLTLESARPSHTSQYLCASSDGGGTEAFFGQGTRLTVV.